A single sample gave rise to the 28 T cell receptor beta chains below, sequenced in a study of cytomegalovirus exposure and HLA in healthy donors. With 60 Vbeta and 13 Jbeta primers, the PCR was carried out. Assay used: immunoSEQ multiplex PCR; TCRdb lists only in-frame clones, some missing. This table holds approximately 170,000 clones, 60% to 85% found once. The specimen was PBMCs. These receptors originate from a female donor in good health and CMV-seronegative.

This chain uses TRBV4-3 with TRBJ1-5; the D gene is possibly TRBD1 (5 bases). Germline values: CDR1 LGHNA, CDR2 YSLEER. The V gene lost 1 base and the J gene lost 5 bases, with 12 bases spanning the gap. The CDR3 runs 15 residues. In nucleotides, the CDR3 is TGCGCCAGCAGCCAAGCCGTCAGGGAAGATCAGCCCCAGCATTTT. Protein sequence: CASSQAVREDQPQHF.

This clone was observed a handful of times. The chain links TRBV5-1 to TRBJ2-1, with D unresolved. Germline-derived CDR1 and CDR2 are SGHRS and YFSETQ. V lost 5 bases and J lost 0, with 12 bases in between. This CDR3 spans 15 amino acids. The CDR3, as DNA: TGCGCCAGCAGTCTAGTCACCCCCTCCTACAATGAGCAGTTCTTC. Protein sequence: CASSLVTPSYNEQFF.

The rearrangement joins TRBV19 to TRBJ2-1, with 10 bases lining up with TRBD2. V lost 10 bases, J lost 5 bases, and 8 bases stayed unmatched. Germline CDR1 is LNHDA and CDR2 is SQIVND (reference sequence). The CDR3 spans 14 residues. The CDR3 loop is CATDKGLADNEQFF. The CDR3 DNA is TGTGCCACCGACAAAGGACTAGCGGACAATGAGCAGTTCTTC.

The V gene is TRBV9, the J gene TRBJ2-3; TRBD2 agrees at 8 bases. The ends lost 2 bases at V and 4 bases at J; junction bases unmatched: 3. Germline V gene lookup returns CDR1 SGDLS and CDR2 YYNGEE. The CDR3 has 14 amino acids. As DNA, the CDR3 is TGTGCCAGCAGCGTCGGGGGGGACGCAGATACGCAGTATTTT. Protein sequence: CASSVGGDADTQYF.

This clone was seen just once. V and J are TRBV4-1 and TRBJ2-1; tentative D call: TRBD2 (6 bases). CDR3 length: 17 amino acids. Trimming stripped 1 base from V and 0 bases from J, with 13 bases between. Germline lookup yields CDR1 MGHRA and CDR2 YSYEKL. The CDR3 is CASSQGAAGSSYNEQFF. CDR3 nucleotides: TGCGCCAGCAGCCAAGGAGCCGCGGGAAGCTCCTACAATGAGCAGTTCTTC.

The chain recombines TRBV4-3 with TRBJ1-5, with TRBD1 as a possible D gene (6 bases). The CDR3 contains 17 residues. The V gene's germline CDR1 is LGHNA and CDR2 YSLEER. V lost 0 bases and J 0 bases, leaving 12 bases between the germline ends. The CDR3 bases are TGCGCCAGCAGCCAAGAGTACGGACAGTATAGCAATCAGCCCCAGCATTTT. This translates into CASSQEYGQYSNQPQHF.

This chain joins TRBV7-3 and TRBJ1-1; D not resolved. The CDR3 is made up of 13 amino acids. In germline, CDR1 is SGHTA, CDR2 FQGTGA. V lost 4 bases and J 3 bases, leaving 9 bases between the germline ends. The CDR3 DNA reads as TGTGCCAGCAGCTCTAGGTGGGACACTGAAGCTTTCTTT. This sequence encodes CASSSRWDTEAFF.

The chain recombines TRBV21-1 with TRBJ2-5; TRBD2 reflects the table's D call only, with no check against the DNA. TRBV21-1 is classified as a pseudogene. This CDR3 has 15 residues. The CDR3 sequence: CASSRSGRSQETQYF. As DNA, the CDR3 is TGTGCCAGCAGCCGTAGCGGGAGAAGCCAAGAGACCCAGTACTTC.

The J gene is TRBJ2-2, the V gene TRBV12-5, with 8 bases lining up with TRBD2. Germline CDR1 reads LGHNT; CDR2 reads FRNRAP. The CDR3 extends over 15 amino acids. Unmatched junction bases numbered 4, after V lost 7 bases and J lost 0 bases. CDR3 region: CASARGGANTGELFF. CDR3 bases: TGTGCTAGTGCCCGGGGGGGGGCGAACACCGGGGAGCTGTTTTTT.

The rearrangement links TRBV6-1 to TRBJ1-6; unclear D gene. CDR3 length: 16 residues. CDR1 and CDR2 (germline): MNHNS, SASEGT. With 0 bases removed from V and 0 bases from J, the gap between germline ends came to 6 bases. The CDR3 nucleotides are TGTGCCAGCAGTGAAGCGCCCAGCTCCTATAATTCACCCCTCCACTTT. Protein sequence: CASSEAPSSYNSPLHF.

CDR3 amino acids: CASSAGDNQPQHF. DNA for the CDR3: TGTGCCAGCAGTGCGGGGGACAATCAGCCCCAGCATTTT. The V gene is TRBV6-4, the J gene TRBJ1-5; maybe TRBD1 (5 bases). Germline CDR1 MRHNA, CDR2 SNTAGT. Deletions cut 4 bases from V and 3 bases from J, with 7 bases between. The CDR3 is 13 residues long.

The chain carries TRBV27 and TRBJ2-1, with TRBD2 matching over 8 bases. The V gene's germline CDR1 is MNHEY and CDR2 SMNVEV (reference sequence). CDR3 length: 13 residues. Unmatched junction bases numbered 5, after V lost 2 bases and J lost 11 bases. CDR3 DNA sequence: TGTGCCAGCAGTTTAACCAGCGGGAGAAAGCAGTTCTTC. Translating it yields CASSLTSGRKQFF.

This clone was seen a single time. This chain's CDR3 is CASSLRDRETQPQHF. Written as DNA, the CDR3 is TGTGCCAGCAGCCTACGGGACAGGGAAACCCAGCCCCAGCATTTT. The gene calls are TRBV5-8 and TRBJ1-5; 9 bases agree with TRBD1. The V gene end was trimmed by 4 bases and the J gene end by 7 bases; junction bases not matched to a gene: 9. The germline gives CDR1 SGHTS, CDR2 YDEGEE. This CDR3 comprises 15 residues.

The chain has TRBV7-7 and TRBJ1-5; 9 nucleotides agree with TRBD1. Trimming took 5 bases from V and 0 from J; bases not matched to a gene: 17. Germline-derived CDR1 and CDR2 are SSHAT and FNYEAQ (reference sequence). This CDR3 comprises 20 residues. CDR3 coding DNA: TGTGCCAGCAGCCCGAATAGCACAGGGGGCGACTTTAATAGCAATCAGCCCCAGCATTTT. Protein product: CASSPNSTGGDFNSNQPQHF.

The rearrangement uses TRBV7-2 and TRBJ2-7; D gene uncertain. V was clipped by 5 bases and J by 2 bases, with 4 bases between them. CDR1 and CDR2 (germline): SGHTA, FQGNSA. CDR3 size: 11 residues. CDR3 sequence (DNA): TGTGCCAGCAGCCCCGCCTACGAGCAGTACTTC. This sequence encodes CASSPAYEQYF. The variable domain in full, with the rest retrieved from reference TRBV7-2 and TRBJ2-7, is GAGVSQSPSNKVTEKGKDVELRCDPISGHTALYWYRQSLGQGLEFLIYFQGNSAPDKSGLPSDRFSAERTGGSVSTLTIQRTQQEDSAVYLCASSPAYEQYFGPGTRLTVT.

The rearrangement links TRBV6-6 to TRBJ2-1; TRBD2 agrees at 9 bases. This CDR3 has 16 amino acids. Per germline, CDR1 MNHNY and CDR2 SVGAGI (reference sequence). The ends lost 2 bases at V and 7 bases at J; junction bases unmatched: 9. The CDR3 protein is CASSYGRAGGGNEQFF. The CDR3 coding sequence is TGTGCCAGCAGTTACGGACGAGCGGGGGGCGGGAATGAGCAGTTCTTC.

The sample holds a few counts of this clone. The chain recombines TRBV28 with TRBJ2-7; 7 bases are shared with TRBD2. CDR1 and CDR2 (germline): MDHEN, SYDVKM. The CDR3 contains 14 residues. The V segment lost 8 bases and the J segment 0 bases; nucleotides outside the gene matches: 7. DNA for the CDR3: TGTGCCAGCCCATCGGGGGGTCCCTCCTACGAGCAGTACTTC. This codes for CASPSGGPSYEQYF.

V is TRBV6-1 and J is TRBJ2-1; TRBD2 matches at 8 bases. Per the germline V gene, CDR1 is MNHNS and CDR2 is SASEGT. V lost 5 bases to trimming and J lost 6 bases; unmatched junction nucleotides: 6. The CDR3 loop spans 14 amino acids. The CDR3 DNA reads as TGTGCCAGCAGTCGCGGGGGGCCTCTCAATGAGCAGTTCTTC. As protein: CASSRGGPLNEQFF.

This chain connects TRBV9 to TRBJ2-1, with 7 positions matching TRBD2. V dropped 0 bases and J dropped 7; count of bases not matched to a gene: 16. The germline CDR1 and CDR2 sequences are SGDLS and YYNGEE. The CDR3 length is 18 residues. In DNA form, the CDR3 reads TGTGCCAGCAGCGTAGGAGTTAACGGCGGGAGTCTTGAGAATGAGCAGTTCTTC. Translation gives CASSVGVNGGSLENEQFF.

J is TRBJ2-1 and V is TRBV19, with TRBD1 identical over 9 bases. Per the germline V gene, CDR1 is LNHDA and CDR2 is SQIVND (reference sequence). V lost 5 bases to trimming and J lost 0 bases; unmatched junction nucleotides: 20. The CDR3 sequence is 21 residues long. CDR3 DNA: TGTGCCAGTAGTTCACACGGGGGACAGGGAAGTGTGAAGAGCTCCTACAATGAGCAGTTCTTC. It encodes CASSSHGGQGSVKSSYNEQFF.

This clone was counted a few times. The chain recombines TRBV27 with TRBJ2-2; tentative D call: TRBD1 (6 bases). CDR3 size: 15 residues. The V gene lost 3 bases and the J gene lost 3 bases, with 11 bases spanning the gap. Germline V lookup: CDR1 MNHEY, CDR2 SMNVEV (reference sequence). CDR3 region: CASSLGRGYTGELFF. CDR3 DNA sequence: TGTGCCAGCAGTTTGGGCAGGGGTTACACCGGGGAGCTGTTTTTT.

This rearrangement joins TRBV2 to TRBJ2-2, with 10 bases lining up with TRBD1. Trimming took 5 bases from V and 7 from J; bases not matched to a gene: 4. The V gene's germline CDR1 is SNHLY and CDR2 FYNNEI. The CDR3 has 14 amino acids. The CDR3 loop is CASSPGQGIGELFF. Written as DNA, the CDR3 is TGTGCCAGCAGTCCGGGACAGGGGATCGGGGAGCTGTTTTTT.

The chain employs TRBV5-1 and TRBJ2-1, with a tentative D call TRBD2 (5 bases). Trimming left V 0 bases short and J 4 bases short, with 11 bases between. This CDR3 region has 15 residues. Germline V lookup: CDR1 SGHRS, CDR2 YFSETQ. CDR3 residues: CASSLGAGGYNEQFF. The CDR3 DNA reads TGCGCCAGCAGCTTGGGCGCGGGTGGTTACAATGAGCAGTTCTTC.

J is TRBJ1-2 and V is TRBV5-3; TRBD1 matches 7 bases. TRBV5-3 is an ORF for which the function is uncertain. This CDR3 has 16 residues. Unmatched junction bases numbered 10, after V lost 0 bases and J lost 5 bases. The CDR3 loop is CARSLVGQKLLYGYTF. As DNA, the CDR3 is TGTGCCAGAAGCTTGGTGGGACAGAAGCTGTTGTATGGCTACACCTTC.

The rearrangement joins TRBV7-9 to TRBJ1-1; TRBD1 matches at 7 bases. CDR3 size: 16 residues. Trimming cost V 6 bases and J 0 bases; bases outside gene matches: 10. Per germline, CDR1 SEHNR and CDR2 FQNEAQ (reference sequence). The CDR3 region is CASSYGQARMNTEAFF. The CDR3 DNA follows: TGTGCCAGCAGTTACGGACAGGCCAGAATGAACACTGAAGCTTTCTTT.

The CDR3, as DNA: TGTGCCACCAGCAGCAGGGGGCTTCCCCAGCATTTT. This codes for CATSSRGLPQHF. V is TRBV15 and J is TRBJ1-5; TRBD1 matches 8 bases. Losses at the gene ends were 3 bases for V and 10 bases for J; bases not matched to a gene: 2. CDR3 length equals 12 residues. Germline-derived CDR1 and CDR2 are LNHNV and YYDKDF (reference sequence).

V and J are TRBV27 and TRBJ2-1; 11 bases map to TRBD2. V lost 6 bases, J lost 5 bases, and 6 bases stayed unmatched. The V gene's germline CDR1 is MNHEY and CDR2 SMNVEV (reference sequence). The CDR3 contains 15 residues. CDR3 DNA sequence: TGTGCCAGCAGAAAACTAGCGGGAGTCGACAATGAGCAGTTCTTC. This sequence encodes CASRKLAGVDNEQFF.

The chain links TRBV18 to TRBJ2-7, with 9 bases lining up with TRBD2. V lost 2 bases, J lost 0 bases, and 8 bases stayed unmatched. This CDR3 has 17 residues. From germline, CDR1 is KGHSH and CDR2 LQKENI. CDR3 in amino acids: CASSPFPSGGSSYEQYF. In nucleotides, the CDR3 is TGTGCCAGCTCACCATTTCCCAGCGGGGGGAGCTCCTACGAGCAGTACTTC.